The next 3 T cell receptor beta chains were all read from a single sample in a study of Ad26.COV2.S vaccination and SARS-CoV-2 variants. Treatment described: approximately 18 received Ad26.COV2.S at low or high dose, single or two shots; a few received placebo; per-sample allocation not given. All samples were drawn on day 63, counting from the first vaccine or placebo injection. Using immunoSEQ multiplex PCR, the repertoire was profiled, and TCRdb retains in-frame clones only, with some absent. The sample lists about 410,000 clones, about nine tenths occurring once. Sequenced here: peripheral blood, sampled in a trial of Ad26.COV2.S vaccine versus placebo. Source of these receptors: a person aged 18 to 65 who received the Ad26.COV2.S COVID-19 vaccine or a placebo.

This clone came up a few times. This sequence joins TRBV28 and TRBJ1-6; tentatively, D is TRBD1 (6 bases). V was shortened by 5 bases and J by 7 bases, with 18 bases between the two germline ends. This CDR3 is built from 16 residues. Germline V gene data show CDR1 as MDHEN and CDR2 as SYDVKM. The CDR3 DNA reads TGTGCCAGCAGTCCACCCTACAGGGAGTGGAATTCACCCCTCCACTTT. Residues: CASSPPYREWNSPLHF.

This chain joins TRBV19 and TRBJ2-7; D may be TRBD1 (6 bases). The CDR3 is 14 amino acids. Trimming took 5 bases from V and 4 from J, leaving 15 bases between them. Germline V gene sequence: CDR1 LNHDA, CDR2 SQIVND (reference sequence). As DNA, the CDR3 is TGTGCCAGTAGTCCTACCGGGACAACTTACGAGCAGTACTTC. Protein product: CASSPTGTTYEQYF.

The J gene is TRBJ1-1, the V gene TRBV2, with D maybe TRBD1 (5 bases). CDR1 and CDR2 from the germline V gene are SNHLY and FYNNEI. CDR3 length: 15 residues. Trimming left V 7 bases short and J 2 bases short, with 17 bases between. The CDR3 nucleotides read TGTGCCAGCACCTCCGAGTGGGGGTATAACACTGAAGCTTTCTTT. It is translated as CASTSEWGYNTEAFF.